This is a list of T cell receptor beta chains from one sample in a study of neurological immune-mediated disorders. From the 5' RACE reads, TCRdb called clonotypes with MiXCR, one entry per CDR3 protein. The sample has about 90,000 distinct CDR3 sequences; about 13% are singletons. What was sequenced was PBMCs. These receptors all come from a female donor with HTLV-1-associated myelopathy (HAM/TSP). Both conserved end residues are part of each CDR3. Each record gives: D gene, V gene, J gene, clone size, CDR3 DNA, CDR3 protein. A D gene is named only where the DNA matches it firmly. The listing skips clone size in some rows; elsewhere it reads once, few, many or a size class.

D: -
V: TRBV4-1
J: TRBJ2-7
size: many
DNA: TGCGCCAGCAGCCAAGAAATGACCGGTAACTCCTACGAGCAGTACTTC
CDR3: CASSQEMTGNSYEQYF

D: -
V: TRBV4-1
J: TRBJ2-6
size: many
DNA: TGCGCCAGCAGCCAAGATCGGGCACGGCTTATCTCTGGGGCCAACGTCCTGACTTTC
CDR3: CASSQDRARLISGANVLTF

D: -
V: TRBV12-3/TRBV12-4
J: TRBJ1-3
size: many
DNA: TGTGCCAGCAGTGGCCTGCCATCCACCTCTGGAAACACCATATATTTT
CDR3: CASSGLPSTSGNTIYF

D: TRBD1
V: TRBV4-1
J: TRBJ1-2
size: many
DNA: TGCGCCAGCAGCCCCGGCCCTGGACAGGGTGATGGCTACACCTTC
CDR3: CASSPGPGQGDGYTF

D: -
V: TRBV15
J: TRBJ2-7
size: many
DNA: TGTGCTACCAGCAGAGAAGCGGGACAATACGAGCAGTACTTC
CDR3: CATSREAGQYEQYF

D: -
V: TRBV28
J: TRBJ1-2
size: many
DNA: TGTGCCAGCAGTTTTCTCAACAGCCTCTATGGCTACACCTTC
CDR3: CASSFLNSLYGYTF

D: -
V: TRBV11-2
J: TRBJ1-6
size: many
DNA: TGTGCCAGCAGCTTAGCAGGGTCCAATTCACCCCTCCACTTT
CDR3: CASSLAGSNSPLHF

D: -
V: TRBV7-9
J: TRBJ1-1
size: many
DNA: TGTGCCAGCTGCCCGTCGAGCCTGAACACTGAAGCTTTCTTT
CDR3: CASCPSSLNTEAFF

D: -
V: TRBV6-6
J: TRBJ2-5
size: many
DNA: TGTGCCAGCAGTTACGGGCAGTTTGAGACCCAGTACTTC
CDR3: CASSYGQFETQYF

D: -
V: TRBV12-3/TRBV12-4
J: TRBJ1-2
size: many
DNA: TGTGCCAGCAGTTTAAAGGGGAAGGACTATGGCTACACCTTC
CDR3: CASSLKGKDYGYTF

D: TRBD1
V: TRBV5-1
J: TRBJ2-7
size: many
DNA: TGCGCCAGCAGTTGGACAGGTAGCTACGAGCAGTACTTC
CDR3: CASSWTGSYEQYF

D: -
V: TRBV27
J: TRBJ2-1
size: many
DNA: TGTGCCAGCAGTTCGAGCTCCTACAATGAGCAGTTCTTC
CDR3: CASSSSSYNEQFF

D: TRBD1
V: TRBV10-3
J: TRBJ2-7
size: -
DNA: TGTGCCATCTCCCGGGGACAGGGACCCTACGAGCAGTACTTC
CDR3: CAISRGQGPYEQYF

D: -
V: TRBV11-1
J: TRBJ2-3
size: -
DNA: TGTGCCAGCAGCTTTAGTAAGCCAGATACGCAGTATTTT
CDR3: CASSFSKPDTQYF

D: TRBD1
V: TRBV28
J: TRBJ2-5
size: many
DNA: TGTGCCAGCAGTACCCCCCGGACAGGGGCCTGGGACCAAGAGACCCAGTACTTC
CDR3: CASSTPRTGAWDQETQYF

D: -
V: TRBV4-3
J: TRBJ1-1
size: many
DNA: TGCGCCAGCAGCCAAGACAGGGGAAACACTGAAGCTTTCTTT
CDR3: CASSQDRGNTEAFF

D: -
V: TRBV6-1
J: TRBJ2-7
size: -
DNA: TGTGCCAGCAGTGAAGAGGGGCGCTACGAGCAGTACTTC
CDR3: CASSEEGRYEQYF

D: -
V: TRBV5-5
J: TRBJ2-1
size: many
DNA: TGTGCCAGCAGCTTGTTTGCGGTCTACAATGAGCAGTTCTTC
CDR3: CASSLFAVYNEQFF

D: -
V: TRBV9
J: TRBJ2-1
size: many
DNA: TGTGCCAGCAGCGTAGCTTGGGGAGCGATAGAGCAGTTCTTC
CDR3: CASSVAWGAIEQFF

D: TRBD1
V: TRBV29-1
J: TRBJ2-7
size: many
DNA: TGCAGCGTCAGGACAGGGGGAGGCTACGAGCAGTACTTC
CDR3: CSVRTGGGYEQYF

D: -
V: TRBV4-1
J: TRBJ2-5
size: many
DNA: TGCGCCAGCAGCCAAATGATTGGAGGGGCCGAGACCCAGTACTTC
CDR3: CASSQMIGGAETQYF

D: TRBD1
V: TRBV20-1
J: TRBJ1-5
size: many
DNA: TGCAGTGCTAATGACAGGGGCGGTCAGCCCCAGCATTTT
CDR3: CSANDRGGQPQHF

D: TRBD2
V: TRBV7-2
J: TRBJ2-7
size: -
DNA: TGTGCCAGCAGCCCCACTAGCGGGGGGGGTTACGAGCAGTACTTC
CDR3: CASSPTSGGGYEQYF

D: -
V: TRBV3-1
J: TRBJ1-1
size: many
DNA: TGTGCCAGCAGCCAAGTGAGGAACACTGAAGCTTTCTTT
CDR3: CASSQVRNTEAFF

D: TRBD2
V: TRBV5-1
J: TRBJ2-7
size: many
DNA: TGCGCCAGCAGCTTGGATGGGGGGGGGTACGAGCAGTACTTC
CDR3: CASSLDGGGYEQYF

D: -
V: TRBV10-2
J: TRBJ2-7
size: many
DNA: TGCGCCAGCAGTGAGCTTGGGCGCAGCTACGAGCAGTACTTC
CDR3: CASSELGRSYEQYF

D: -
V: TRBV5-6
J: TRBJ2-7
size: -
DNA: TGTGCCAGCAGCCCCGACAGAAGCTCCTACGAGCAGTACTTC
CDR3: CASSPDRSSYEQYF

D: -
V: TRBV6-6
J: TRBJ2-7
size: -
DNA: TGTGCCAGCAATCAGGCAGTCTCCTACGAGCAGTACTTC
CDR3: CASNQAVSYEQYF

D: -
V: TRBV5-1
J: TRBJ2-3
size: many
DNA: TGCGCCAGCAGCTTGGCTTTGGCCACAGATACGCAGTATTTT
CDR3: CASSLALATDTQYF

D: TRBD1
V: TRBV5-5
J: TRBJ1-1
size: many
DNA: TGTGCCAGCAGCAGGGGACAGGATGCCACTGAAGCTTTCTTT
CDR3: CASSRGQDATEAFF

D: TRBD1
V: TRBV10-3
J: TRBJ2-7
size: many
DNA: TGTGCCATCACTAAAGGGACAGGGGGATTCTACGAGCAGTACTTC
CDR3: CAITKGTGGFYEQYF

D: -
V: TRBV5-6
J: TRBJ2-7
size: many
DNA: TGTGCCAGCAGCCAGGGCCACACCTACGAGCAGTACTTC
CDR3: CASSQGHTYEQYF

D: TRBD2
V: TRBV18
J: TRBJ2-1
size: many
DNA: TGTGCCAGCTCCCCCGGGACTACGACGTCCAGCTCCTACAATGAGCAGTTCTTC
CDR3: CASSPGTTTSSSYNEQFF

D: -
V: TRBV5-1
J: TRBJ1-1
size: many
DNA: TGCGCCAGCAGCTCTCAGGGAGGGAACACTGAAGCTTTCTTT
CDR3: CASSSQGGNTEAFF

D: -
V: TRBV4-2
J: TRBJ2-3
size: many
DNA: TGTGCCAGCAGCCAAGAGCCTGGGGGCGCGGCAGATACGCAGTATTTT
CDR3: CASSQEPGGAADTQYF

D: -
V: TRBV20-1
J: TRBJ2-3
size: many
DNA: TGCAGTGCCCCAAGAGAAGTCTCTAGCACAGATACGCAGTATTTT
CDR3: CSAPREVSSTDTQYF

D: TRBD2
V: TRBV19
J: TRBJ2-7
size: many
DNA: TGTGCCAGTAGCCTCTCGGGACTAGCGGGGGATACCTACGAGCAGTACTTC
CDR3: CASSLSGLAGDTYEQYF

D: TRBD2
V: TRBV7-3
J: TRBJ2-1
size: many
DNA: TGTGCCAGCAGCTTAAGCCCCCCTAGCGGGGGGGCTGAGCAGTTCTTC
CDR3: CASSLSPPSGGAEQFF

D: TRBD1
V: TRBV4-1
J: TRBJ2-1
size: many
DNA: TGCGCCAGCAGCCAAGGTGACAGGGACAATGAGCAGTTCTTC
CDR3: CASSQGDRDNEQFF

D: TRBD1
V: TRBV20-1
J: TRBJ1-5
size: many
DNA: TGCAGTGCTAGCCGTAGATTCGGGACAGGGACTCAGCCCCAGCATTTT
CDR3: CSASRRFGTGTQPQHF

D: -
V: TRBV6-5
J: TRBJ2-7
size: many
DNA: TGTGCCAGCACCGACAGCTCCTACGAGCAGTACTTC
CDR3: CASTDSSYEQYF

D: -
V: TRBV12-3/TRBV12-4
J: TRBJ2-1
size: -
DNA: TGTGCCAGCAGTCTTACGGGCGGGGAACGGAATGAGCAGTTCTTC
CDR3: CASSLTGGERNEQFF